This T cell receptor (beta chain) was identified during a study of OX40 agonist ivuxolimab in advanced cancers. In the study overall: The costimulatory receptor OX40 (CD134) was targeted by ivuxolimab, a fully human IgG2 agonistic monoclonal antibody. Intravenous ivuxolimab was administered to patients every 2 weeks at six dose levels: 0.01, 0.1, 0.3, 1.5, 3 and 10 mg/kg. Of the approximately 50 dose-escalation patients, hepatocellular carcinoma was present in approximately 20, melanoma in approximately 15, renal cell carcinoma in 9 and head and neck cancer in 9. The dose-escalation cohort was 82.7% male with a mean age of around 62 years, ranging from about 23 to 85. Prior anti-PD-1, anti-PD-L1 or anti-CTLA-4 therapy was permitted, and 30% to 45% of dose-escalation patients had received checkpoint inhibitors. Partial responses occurred in three dose-escalation patients: two with cutaneous melanoma and one with hepatocellular carcinoma. Peripheral TCRbeta sequencing was intended to test whether TCR sequence diversity was altered and clonal T-cell expansion was caused by ivuxolimab. The paper describes the monotherapy dose-escalation part (N of about 55 patients) of the phase I trial of ivuxolimab.

For sequencing of the TCRbeta CDR3 region, genomic DNA was extracted from the sorted cells. TCRbeta CDR3 regions were sequenced using the immunoSEQ Assay. The clones in this table, taken by TCRdb from immuneACCESS, are in-frame only. Not every clone is retained; where verified, under half of the shortfall comes from an unresolved V gene, and the cause of the rest is unknown. This sample is represented by around 13,000 clones; over 60% of them were singletons. The ten largest clones represent 35% to 50% of the sample. The study at large found these results: The antigen specificity of the clonally expanded peripheral T cells was not determined. Low levels of normalized T-cell clonal expansion were also seen in some patients who did not respond. Partial responders in the 0.1-3.0 mg/kg groups had among the lowest normalized peripheral clonal expansion, especially among CD8+ T cells. Clonal expansion of both CD4+ and CD8+ blood T cells was observed from baseline to week 6 at doses 0.1 to 3.0 mg/kg. After ivuxolimab, CD8+ T cells had more expanded clones than CD4+ T cells on average.

CDR1 and CDR2 (SGHNT, YYREEE) derive from the germline V gene (reference sequence). Spanning cysteine to phenylalanine, the CDR3 consists of 13 amino acids. Left in the record is the CDR3 DNA by itself, 39 bases read in frame from the first base. Cut back by 5 bases and 10 bases, the V and J ends lie 13 bases apart. About this clone: This clone's antigen is unknown. Base qualities are not provided; no much larger clone lies one nucleotide away.

Patients with autoimmune disease history or receiving systemic immunosuppression were excluded from the trial. Peripheral blood for TCR sequencing was drawn from every dose cohort at baseline, at cycle 4 day 1 and at cycle 7 day 1. Samples came from an open-label, multicenter, first-in-human phase I dose-escalation trial of ivuxolimab. Adults with locally advanced or metastatic head and neck squamous cell, hepatocellular, melanoma or renal cell carcinoma were enrolled in the trial. Before TCR sequencing, CD4+ and CD8+ T cells were separately sorted from peripheral blood. The receptor was isolated from an adult with an advanced solid tumor such as melanoma, head and neck, liver or kidney cancer. This chain joins TRBV5-4 to TRBJ1-6; TRBD1 is a weak D gene call, 5 bases matching. Sequences were derived from CD4+ or CD8+ T cells sorted from blood, sampled in a trial of the OX40 agonist ivuxolimab. The CDR3 region: CASSMKGSSPLHF. The DNA sequence follows: TGTGCCAGCAGTATGAAGGGGAGCTCACCCCTCCACTTT.